The 28 T cell receptor beta chains below come from one sample, sequenced in a study of spatial heterogeneity in lung cancer. The time point here: sample taken at primary tumor resection. Tumor, nontumor lung or frozen PBMC supplied whole RNA that was sequenced unsorted. Each CDR3 protein gets one entry after TCRdb re-called the 5' RACE reads with MiXCR. The data show 82,000 or so distinct CDR3 sequences, roughly 12% seen once. The input for sequencing was PBMCs, taken at surgery. These receptors were obtained from a male donor with early-stage non-small cell lung cancer.

The V gene is TRBV5-1, the J gene TRBJ2-3, with TRBD2 matching 10 bases. CDR1 and CDR2 from the germline V gene are SGHRS and YFSETQ. Germline trimming cut 3 bases from V and 3 bases from J; bases unmatched to any gene: 22. The CDR3 is 21 residues long. This CDR3 is CASSSNYRTSGTSPLTDTQYF. In DNA form, the CDR3 reads TGCGCCAGCAGCTCCAACTACCGGACTAGCGGAACCTCTCCTTTGACAGATACGCAGTATTTT. The full variable domain, rest sourced from reference TRBV5-1 and TRBJ2-3, is KAGVTQTPRYLIKTRGQQVTLSCSPISGHRSVSWYQQTPGQGLQFLFEYFSETQRNKGNFPGRFSGRQFSNSRSEMNVSTLELGDSALYLCASSSNYRTSGTSPLTDTQYFGPGTRLTVL.

Only a few counts were recorded for this clonotype. The chain uses TRBV2 and TRBJ1-1; TRBD1 is a possible D gene (6 bases). The CDR3 extends over 14 amino acids. V lost 3 bases and J 6 bases, leaving 14 bases between the germline ends. CDR1 is SNHLY and CDR2 is FYNNEI in the germline V gene. The CDR3 protein is CASSDQGNKAEAFF. CDR3 sequence (DNA): TGTGCCAGCAGTGACCAGGGGAACAAGGCTGAAGCTTTCTTT. The variable domain in full, completed from reference TRBV2 and TRBJ1-1, reads EPEVTQTPSHQVTQMGQEVILRCVPISNHLYFYWYRQILGQKVEFLVSFYNNEISEKSEIFDDQFSVERPDGSNFTLKIRSTKLEDSAMYFCASSDQGNKAEAFFGQGTRLTVV.

This clonotype occurred many times. The J gene is TRBJ2-3, the V gene TRBV20-1; 8 bases fit TRBD2. J gave up 5 bases and V 3 bases, and 19 bases lay outside the gene matches. The CDR3 is 18 residues long. Germline-derived CDR1 and CDR2 are DFQATT and SNEGSKA (reference sequence). The CDR3 coding sequence is TGCAGTGCTAGGGCGTACCCTAGCGGGTTAACGAAGCGAGATACGCAGTATTTT. Translation: CSARAYPSGLTKRDTQYF.

At least ten counts were recorded for this clonotype. V is TRBV5-6 and J is TRBJ1-6; D might be TRBD1 (5 bases). The V gene lost 4 bases and the J gene lost 6 bases, with 14 bases spanning the gap. The CDR3 consists of 15 residues. Germline CDR1 is SGHDT and CDR2 is YYEEEE. The CDR3, as DNA: TGTGCCAGCAGCGCAACGGGGACGGCTAATTCACCCCTCCACTTT. This sequence encodes CASSATGTANSPLHF.

This clonotype was counted a few times. This CDR3 reads CASSMDSLYNEQFF. The CDR3 DNA sequence: TGTGCCAGTAGTATGGACAGCCTCTACAATGAGCAGTTCTTC. The chain has TRBV19 and TRBJ2-1, with D possibly TRBD1 on 6 matching bases. Germline loops: CDR1 LNHDA, CDR2 SQIVND (reference sequence). The CDR3 sequence is 14 residues long. V dropped 3 bases and J dropped 3 bases, with 9 bases sitting between them.

In its sample, this clonotype was seen many times. V and J are TRBV24-1 and TRBJ1-1, with a weak D call TRBD1 (5 bases). Germline V gene lookup returns CDR1 KGHDR and CDR2 SFDVKD. The CDR3 spans 11 residues. V was trimmed by 7 bases and J by 5 bases, leaving 7 bases between them. CDR3: CATRRGTEAFF. CDR3 DNA sequence: TGTGCCACCAGGAGGGGAACTGAAGCTTTCTTT.

This clonotype showed up many times. The chain's CDR3 is CASSRAGNEQFF. The CDR3 DNA reads TGTGCCAGCAGCCGAGCGGGCAATGAGCAGTTCTTC. The chain is built from TRBV27 and TRBJ2-1; TRBD2 might be the D (6 bases). The V end was cut by 6 bases, the J end by 6 bases, with 9 bases between. CDR3 length: 12 amino acids. Germline V gene data show CDR1 as MNHEY and CDR2 as SMNVEV (reference sequence).

This chain connects TRBV18 to TRBJ2-7; D is unclear. Germline V lookup: CDR1 KGHSH, CDR2 LQKENI. The ends were cut back, 0 bases at V and 9 bases at J, with 12 bases in the middle. The CDR3 has 13 amino acids. CDR3 amino acids: CASSPPLGNGQYF. The CDR3 nucleotides read TGTGCCAGCTCACCACCTTTAGGGAACGGGCAGTACTTC.

The chain employs TRBV6-5 and TRBJ2-1; unclear D gene. The CDR3 spans 13 residues. The ends were cut back, 8 bases at V and 8 bases at J, with 16 bases in the middle. CDR1 and CDR2 (germline): MNHEY, SVGAGI. In nucleotides, the CDR3 is TGTGCCAGCTCCCGAGGAGAAGGGCATGAGCAGTTCTTC. Its protein product is CASSRGEGHEQFF.

The J gene is TRBJ1-3, the V gene TRBV29-1, with D perhaps matching TRBD1 (5 bases). Per the germline V gene, CDR1 is SQVTM and CDR2 is ANQGSEA. The CDR3 contains 15 residues. V shed 4 bases and J shed 0 bases, with 13 bases lying between them. The CDR3 is CSVGDRVGSGNTIYF. The CDR3 nucleotides are TGCAGCGTTGGTGACAGAGTGGGCTCTGGAAACACCATATATTTT.

This clonotype occurred many times. The chain recombines TRBV6-2 or TRBV6-3 with TRBJ1-2; D is ambiguous. The CDR3 totals 14 residues. With 5 bases removed from V and 0 bases from J, the gap between germline ends came to 10 bases. Looked up from germline, CDR1 is MNHEY and CDR2 is SVGEGT. CDR3 sequence (DNA): TGTGCCAGCAGTCGAGACGGAGCTAACTATGGCTACACCTTC. Translation: CASSRDGANYGYTF.

This clonotype was detected ten times or more. The J gene is TRBJ1-5, the V gene TRBV7-2; D is uncertain. CDR3 size: 15 residues. Per the germline V gene, CDR1 is SGHTA and CDR2 is FQGNSA. V gave up 2 bases and J gave up 3 bases, with 11 bases separating them. The CDR3 sequence is CASSLSDPSNQPQHF. CDR3 DNA: TGTGCCAGCAGCTTATCCGATCCATCCAATCAGCCCCAGCATTTT.

The rearrangement joins TRBV3-1 to TRBJ2-7; 8 positions match TRBD2. Trimming at V came to 0 bases and at J to 6 bases, leaving 1 base not matched to a gene. The CDR3 has 13 residues. CDR1 LGHDT and CDR2 YNNKEL come from the germline V gene (reference sequence). DNA of the CDR3: TGTGCCAGCAGCCAAGAACTAGCGGTCGAGCAGTACTTC. Protein product: CASSQELAVEQYF.

The V gene is TRBV4-2, the J gene TRBJ2-5, with 8 positions matching TRBD2. The junction had 11 bases not matched to a gene; V was cut back by 0 bases and J by 5 bases. Germline V lookup: CDR1 LGHNA, CDR2 YNFKEQ. The CDR3 loop spans 17 amino acids. In DNA, the CDR3 is TGTGCCAGCAGCCAAGATCCGGGAGGGCGGGGTGGCGAGACCCAGTACTTC. This sequence encodes CASSQDPGGRGGETQYF.

V usage is TRBV12-3 or TRBV12-4 and J usage is TRBJ2-2, with D tentatively TRBD1 (6 bases). CDR3 length equals 13 residues. Trimming cost V 5 bases and J 5 bases, with 9 bases left between them. The CDR3 region is CASSLQGTGELFF. The CDR3 DNA reads TGTGCCAGCAGTCTCCAGGGGACCGGGGAGCTGTTTTTT.

This clonotype has only a few counts. For the CDR3, the DNA is TGCGCCAGCAGCCCCGGGACTAGGGGGCGACCCGAGAACGGTGAGCAGTTCTTC. Its protein is CASSPGTRGRPENGEQFF. The chain combines TRBV5-1 with TRBJ2-1; D is possibly TRBD2 (8 bases). The V end lost 4 bases, the J end lost 9 bases, and 29 bases lay between the germline ends. Germline loops: CDR1 SGHRS, CDR2 YFSETQ. This CDR3 comprises 18 residues.

This clonotype has just a few counts. CDR3 nucleotide sequence: TGCAGCGTTGAAGTAGCCGGGCCCAGCACTGAAGCTTTCTTT. Its translation: CSVEVAGPSTEAFF. The chain links TRBV29-1 to TRBJ1-1; D is uncertain. This CDR3 contains 14 residues. The V gene's germline CDR1 is SQVTM and CDR2 ANQGSEA. Trimming stripped 1 base from V and 4 bases from J, with 13 bases between.

There are a few counts of this clonotype. The chain carries TRBV18 and TRBJ2-7, with 7 positions matching TRBD1. From germline, CDR1 is KGHSH and CDR2 LQKENI. The CDR3 has 16 residues. V lost 2 bases and J lost 0; bases outside the gene matches: 7. CDR3 in DNA: TGTGCCAGCTCACCATCTAGGGACAGCAGCTCCTACGAGCAGTACTTC. Translating gives CASSPSRDSSSYEQYF. The entire variable domain, with the rest obtained from reference TRBV18 and TRBJ2-7, is as follows: NAGVMQNPRHLVRRRGQEARLRCSPMKGHSHVYWYRQLPEEGLKFMVYLQKENIIDESGMPKERFSAEFPKEGPSILRIQQVVRGDSAAYFCASSPSRDSSSYEQYFGPGTRLTVT.

This clonotype was seen more than once but under ten times. Written as DNA, the CDR3 is TGTGCCACCAGCAGAGCCCTACTCGGGACTAATGAGCAGTTCTTC. It is translated as CATSRALLGTNEQFF. V is TRBV15 and J is TRBJ2-1, with D possibly matching TRBD2 (6 bases). Between the trimmed V and J ends, which lost 1 base and 7 bases, there was a span of 14 bases. The CDR3 has 15 amino acids. Germline assignment: CDR1 LNHNV and CDR2 YYDKDF (reference sequence).

The chain employs TRBV20-1 and TRBJ2-7, with no clear D. Per the germline V gene, CDR1 is DFQATT and CDR2 is SNEGSKA (reference sequence). V lost 3 bases and J 5 bases, leaving 8 bases between the germline ends. The CDR3 is 11 amino acids. The CDR3 region has the DNA TGCAGTGCTAGCGAGGACCACGAGCAGTACTTC. Protein product: CSASEDHEQYF.

The chain combines TRBV29-1 with TRBJ1-2; D might be TRBD1 (5 bases). CDR3 length equals 13 residues. Germline lookup yields CDR1 SQVTM and CDR2 ANQGSEA. The V end lost 5 bases, the J end lost 5 bases, and 15 bases lay between the germline ends. The CDR3 sequence is CSVSSRQPYGYTF. As DNA, the CDR3 is TGCAGCGTTAGTTCCAGACAGCCGTATGGCTACACCTTC.

This chain links TRBV3-1 with TRBJ2-3, with D uncertain. CDR1 LGHDT and CDR2 YNNKEL come from the germline V gene (reference sequence). The CDR3 consists of 14 residues. Trimming took off 7 bases at V and 3 bases at J, with 14 bases between the two ends. The CDR3 DNA is TGTGCCAGCACCCGAAACGGGTTTACAGATACGCAGTATTTT. Translation: CASTRNGFTDTQYF.

This rearrangement joins TRBV29-1 to TRBJ1-2; D perhaps matches TRBD1 (6 bases). The CDR3 length is 16 residues. V was clipped by 0 bases and J by 2 bases, with 16 bases between them. Germline V gene data show CDR1 as SQVTM and CDR2 as ANQGSEA. CDR3 protein: CSVEELTGSRNYGYTF. DNA of the CDR3: TGCAGCGTTGAAGAGCTTACAGGGTCAAGGAACTATGGCTACACCTTC.

This clonotype was counted only a few times. The chain is built from TRBV7-9 and TRBJ1-5; D perhaps matches TRBD1 (6 bases). Germline-derived CDR1 and CDR2 are SEHNR and FQNEAQ (reference sequence). The CDR3 has 20 amino acids. Deletions cut 6 bases from V and 0 bases from J, with 27 bases between. The DNA of the CDR3 is TGTGCCAGCAGTTCATTCTCAGGGGAGCCCCAAAGGTATAGCAATCAGCCCCAGCATTTT. Its translation is CASSSFSGEPQRYSNQPQHF.

This chain joins TRBV5-1 and TRBJ2-5; D is uncertain. This CDR3 comprises 13 residues. Germline V gene sequence: CDR1 SGHRS, CDR2 YFSETQ. V lost 0 bases and J 4 bases, leaving 7 bases between the germline ends. The chain's CDR3 is CASSLEARETQYF. Here the CDR3 DNA reads TGCGCCAGCAGCTTGGAGGCGAGAGAGACCCAGTACTTC.

This chain uses TRBV20-1 with TRBJ2-3, with D possibly being TRBD2 (6 bases). This CDR3 region has 14 residues. V was trimmed by 6 bases and J by 2 bases, leaving 15 bases between them. Germline V gives CDR1 DFQATT, CDR2 SNEGSKA (reference sequence). The DNA of the CDR3 is TGCAGTGCCCGGGACTCCTCAAACACAGATACGCAGTATTTT. It codes for CSARDSSNTDTQYF.

CDR3 nucleotide sequence: TGCGCCAGCAGTCATATAAATAAGCCGTTCTTC. It yields the protein CASSHINKPFF. The rearrangement links TRBV23-1 to TRBJ2-1, with D unresolved. TRBV23-1 is labeled an ORF, and its function is uncertain. V lost 3 bases and J 15 bases, leaving 12 bases between the germline ends. The CDR3 has 11 amino acids.

The rearrangement links TRBV3-1 to TRBJ2-6; maybe TRBD2 (6 bases). This CDR3 spans 15 amino acids. Germline CDR1 is LGHDT and CDR2 is YNNKEL (reference sequence). V lost 4 bases and J 5 bases, leaving 12 bases between the germline ends. CDR3 amino acids: CASSPGGGRANVLTF. The CDR3 DNA reads TGTGCCAGCAGCCCGGGTGGAGGGAGGGCCAACGTCCTGACTTTC. The variable domain in full, completed from reference TRBV3-1 and TRBJ2-6, reads DTAVSQTPKYLVTQMGNDKSIKCEQNLGHDTMYWYKQDSKKFLKIMFSYNNKELIINETVPNRFSPKSPDKAHLNLHINSLELGDSAVYFCASSPGGGRANVLTFGAGSRLTVL.